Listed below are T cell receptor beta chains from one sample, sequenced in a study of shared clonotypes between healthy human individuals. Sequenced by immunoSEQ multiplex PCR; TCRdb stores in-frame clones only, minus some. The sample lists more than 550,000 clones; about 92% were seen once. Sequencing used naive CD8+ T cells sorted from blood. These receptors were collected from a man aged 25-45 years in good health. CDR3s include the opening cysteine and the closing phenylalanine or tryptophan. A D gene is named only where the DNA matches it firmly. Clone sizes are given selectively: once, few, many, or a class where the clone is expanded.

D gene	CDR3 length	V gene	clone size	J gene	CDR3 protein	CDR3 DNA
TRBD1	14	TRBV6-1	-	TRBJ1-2	CASSDLGTGVRYTF	TGTGCCAGCAGTGATTTGGGGACAGGGGTTCGGTACACCTTC
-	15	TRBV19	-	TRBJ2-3	CASTVGGPPTDTQYF	TGTGCCAGTACCGTCGGCGGCCCACCCACAGATACGCAGTATTTT
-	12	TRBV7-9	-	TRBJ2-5	CASRRGQETQYF	TGTGCCAGCAGGAGGGGTCAAGAGACCCAGTACTTC
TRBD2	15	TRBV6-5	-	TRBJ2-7	CASSYGAASGYEQYF	TGTGCCAGCAGTTACGGGGCGGCTAGCGGCTACGAGCAGTACTTC
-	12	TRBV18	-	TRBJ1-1	CASSFPSGEAFF	TGTGCCAGCTCCTTTCCGAGTGGAGAAGCTTTCTTT
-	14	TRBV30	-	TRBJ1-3	CAWTGLVHGNTIYF	TGTGCCTGGACAGGGTTAGTGCATGGAAACACCATATATTTT
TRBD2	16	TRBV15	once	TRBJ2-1	CATSSQGTNRYNEQFF	TGTGCCACCAGCAGCCAAGGGACTAATAGGTACAATGAGCAGTTCTTC
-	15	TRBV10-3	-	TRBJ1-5	CAISESGGQGQPQHF	TGTGCCATCAGTGAGTCGGGGGGGCAGGGGCAGCCCCAGCATTTT
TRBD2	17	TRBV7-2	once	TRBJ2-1	CASSLILAGVGDIKQFF	TGTGCCAGCAGCTTAATCCTAGCGGGAGTGGGGGATATCAAGCAGTTCTTC
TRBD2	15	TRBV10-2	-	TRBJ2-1	CASVEWEGSYNEQFF	TGCGCCAGCGTCGAGTGGGAGGGGTCCTACAATGAGCAGTTCTTC
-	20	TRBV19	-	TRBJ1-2	CASSINDRAYRTETFYGYTF	TGTGCCAGTAGTATAAATGACCGTGCGTACCGGACAGAGACTTTCTATGGCTACACCTTC
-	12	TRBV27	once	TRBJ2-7	CASSPALGEQYF	TGTGCCAGCAGCCCAGCTTTAGGCGAGCAGTACTTC
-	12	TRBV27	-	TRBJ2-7	CASSRRGYEQYF	TGTGCCAGCAGTCGAAGGGGGTACGAGCAGTACTTC
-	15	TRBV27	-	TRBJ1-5	CASSPGVVSNQPQHF	TGTGCCAGCAGTCCAGGGGTGGTTTCGAATCAGCCCCAGCATTTT